This T cell receptor beta chain originates from a study of T cell responses to AZD1222 COVID-19 vaccine. Assay: immunoSEQ multiplex PCR; the TCRdb copy retains only in-frame clones and omits some. The sample records 140,000 to 150,000 clones, around nine tenths being singletons. V lost 4 bases and J lost 2, with 9 bases in between. CDR3 length: 14 residues. Germline CDR1 MNHEY, CDR2 SVGAGI. The rearrangement links TRBV6-5 to TRBJ2-1, with TRBD1 as a possible D gene (5 bases). Here the sequenced sample was peripheral blood, taken on day 0 of AZD1222 vaccination. The sequence was obtained from an adult in good health. The CDR3 here is CASSSQATYNEQFF. In DNA form, the CDR3 reads TGTGCCAGCAGTTCACAGGCAACCTACAATGAGCAGTTCTTC.